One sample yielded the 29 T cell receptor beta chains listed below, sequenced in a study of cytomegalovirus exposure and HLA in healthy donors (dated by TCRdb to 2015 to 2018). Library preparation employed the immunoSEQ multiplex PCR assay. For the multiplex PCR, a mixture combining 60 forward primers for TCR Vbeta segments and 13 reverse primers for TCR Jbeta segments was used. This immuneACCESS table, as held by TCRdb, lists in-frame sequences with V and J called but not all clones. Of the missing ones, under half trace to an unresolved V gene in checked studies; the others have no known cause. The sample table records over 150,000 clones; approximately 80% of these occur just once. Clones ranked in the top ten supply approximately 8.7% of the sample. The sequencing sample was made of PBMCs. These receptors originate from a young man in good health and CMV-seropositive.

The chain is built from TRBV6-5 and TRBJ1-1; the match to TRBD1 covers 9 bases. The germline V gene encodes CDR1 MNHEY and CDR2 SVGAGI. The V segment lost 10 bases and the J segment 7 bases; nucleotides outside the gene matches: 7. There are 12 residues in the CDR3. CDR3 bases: TGTGCCACCTTAGGGGACAGGGTTGAAGCTTTCTTT. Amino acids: CATLGDRVEAFF.

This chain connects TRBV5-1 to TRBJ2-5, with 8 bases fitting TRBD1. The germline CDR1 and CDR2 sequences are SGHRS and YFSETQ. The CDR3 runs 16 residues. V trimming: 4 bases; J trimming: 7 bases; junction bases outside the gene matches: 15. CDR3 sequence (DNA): TGCGCCAGCAGCCCGACAGATGACAGGGGCGTAGGGACCCAGTACTTC. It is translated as CASSPTDDRGVGTQYF. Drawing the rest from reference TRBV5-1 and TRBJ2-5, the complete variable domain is KAGVTQTPRYLIKTRGQQVTLSCSPISGHRSVSWYQQTPGQGLQFLFEYFSETQRNKGNFPGRFSGRQFSNSRSEMNVSTLELGDSALYLCASSPTDDRGVGTQYFGPGTRLLVL.

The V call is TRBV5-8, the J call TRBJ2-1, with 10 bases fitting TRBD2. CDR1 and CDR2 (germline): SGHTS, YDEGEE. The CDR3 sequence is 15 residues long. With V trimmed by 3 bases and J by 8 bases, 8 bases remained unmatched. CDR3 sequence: CASSSPPSGSYEQFF. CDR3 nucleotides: TGTGCCAGCAGCTCGCCACCTAGCGGGAGCTATGAGCAGTTCTTC.

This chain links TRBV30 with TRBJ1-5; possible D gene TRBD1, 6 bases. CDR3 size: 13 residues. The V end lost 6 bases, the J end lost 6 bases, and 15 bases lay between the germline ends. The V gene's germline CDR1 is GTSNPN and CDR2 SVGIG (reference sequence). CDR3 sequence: CACSTGEGQPQHF. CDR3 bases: TGTGCCTGTTCGACAGGCGAGGGTCAGCCCCAGCATTTT.

CDR3 amino acids: CASSQVHGLAGTSTDTQYF. DNA of the CDR3: TGCGCCAGCAGCCAAGTTCATGGGCTAGCGGGGACCAGCACAGATACGCAGTATTTT. The V call is TRBV4-1, the J call TRBJ2-3; 9 nucleotides align to TRBD2. The ends lost 1 base at V and 0 bases at J; junction bases unmatched: 11. CDR1 and CDR2 (germline): MGHRA, YSYEKL. CDR3 length: 19 residues.

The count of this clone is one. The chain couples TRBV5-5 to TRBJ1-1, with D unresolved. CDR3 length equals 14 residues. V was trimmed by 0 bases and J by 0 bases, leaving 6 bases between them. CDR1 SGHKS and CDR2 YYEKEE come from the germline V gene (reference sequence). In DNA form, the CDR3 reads TGTGCCAGCAGCTTGGTCCGGGTGAACACTGAAGCTTTCTTT. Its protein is CASSLVRVNTEAFF.

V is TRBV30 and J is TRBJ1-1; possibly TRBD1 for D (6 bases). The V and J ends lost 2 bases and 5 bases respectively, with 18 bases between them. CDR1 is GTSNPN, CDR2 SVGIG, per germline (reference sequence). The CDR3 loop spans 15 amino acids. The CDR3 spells CAWSSQGHIRTEAFF. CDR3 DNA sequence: TGTGCCTGGAGTTCCCAGGGACACATCAGGACTGAAGCTTTCTTT.

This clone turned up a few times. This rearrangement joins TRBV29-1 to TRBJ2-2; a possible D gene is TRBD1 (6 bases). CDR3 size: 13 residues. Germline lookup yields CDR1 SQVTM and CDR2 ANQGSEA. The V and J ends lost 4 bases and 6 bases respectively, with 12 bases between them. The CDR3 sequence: CSVAETGSGELFF. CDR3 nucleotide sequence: TGCAGCGTTGCCGAAACAGGGTCCGGGGAGCTGTTTTTT.

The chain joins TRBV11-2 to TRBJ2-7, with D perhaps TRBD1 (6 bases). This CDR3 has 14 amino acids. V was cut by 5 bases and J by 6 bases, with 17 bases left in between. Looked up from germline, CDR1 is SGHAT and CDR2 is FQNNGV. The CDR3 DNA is TGTGCCAGCAGCCCCAGGACAGTCTCCCCCGAGCAGTACTTC. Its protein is CASSPRTVSPEQYF.

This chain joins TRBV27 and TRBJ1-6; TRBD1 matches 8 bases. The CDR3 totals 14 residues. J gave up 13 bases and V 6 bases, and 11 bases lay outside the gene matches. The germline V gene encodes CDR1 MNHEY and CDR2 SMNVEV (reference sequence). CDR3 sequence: CASSPDREISPLHF. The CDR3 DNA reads TGTGCCAGCAGCCCGGACAGGGAGATTTCGCCCCTCCACTTT.

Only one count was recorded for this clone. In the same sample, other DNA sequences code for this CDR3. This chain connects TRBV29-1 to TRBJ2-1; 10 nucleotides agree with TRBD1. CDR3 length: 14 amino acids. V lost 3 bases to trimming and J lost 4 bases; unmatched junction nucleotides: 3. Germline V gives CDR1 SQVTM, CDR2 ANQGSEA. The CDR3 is CSVDGTGVYNEQFF. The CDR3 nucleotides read TGCAGCGTTGACGGGACAGGGGTATACAATGAGCAGTTCTTC.

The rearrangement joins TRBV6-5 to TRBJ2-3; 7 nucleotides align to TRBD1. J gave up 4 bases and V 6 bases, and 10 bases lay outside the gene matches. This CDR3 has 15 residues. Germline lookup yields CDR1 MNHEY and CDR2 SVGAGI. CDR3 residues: CASRTYGDSPDTQYF. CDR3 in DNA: TGTGCCAGCAGGACCTATGGGGACAGTCCAGATACGCAGTATTTT.

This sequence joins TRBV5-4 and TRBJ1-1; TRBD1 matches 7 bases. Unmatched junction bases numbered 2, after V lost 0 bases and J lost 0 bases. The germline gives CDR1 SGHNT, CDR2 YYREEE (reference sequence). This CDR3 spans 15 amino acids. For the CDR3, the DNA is TGTGCCAGCAGCTTGGGCGGACAGGTGAACACTGAAGCTTTCTTT. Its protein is CASSLGGQVNTEAFF.

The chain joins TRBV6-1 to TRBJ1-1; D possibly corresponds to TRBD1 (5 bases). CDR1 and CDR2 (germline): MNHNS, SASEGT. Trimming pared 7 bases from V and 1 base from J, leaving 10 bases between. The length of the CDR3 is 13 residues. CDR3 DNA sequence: TGTGCCAGCAATTATGGACAGAACACTGAAGCTTTCTTT. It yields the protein CASNYGQNTEAFF.

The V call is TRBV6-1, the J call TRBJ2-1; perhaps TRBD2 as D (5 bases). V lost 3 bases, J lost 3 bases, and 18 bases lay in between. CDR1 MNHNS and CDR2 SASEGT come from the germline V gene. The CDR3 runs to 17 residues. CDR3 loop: CASSDLSSNRYYNEQFF. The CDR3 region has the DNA TGTGCCAGCAGTGATTTGTCTAGCAACCGATACTACAATGAGCAGTTCTTC.

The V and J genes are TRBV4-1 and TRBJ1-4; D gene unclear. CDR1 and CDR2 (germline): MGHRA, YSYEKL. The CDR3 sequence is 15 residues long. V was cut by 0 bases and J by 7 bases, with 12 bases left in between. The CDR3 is CASSQEERDFEKLFF. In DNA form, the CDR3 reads TGCGCCAGCAGCCAAGAAGAGAGAGACTTTGAAAAACTGTTTTTT.

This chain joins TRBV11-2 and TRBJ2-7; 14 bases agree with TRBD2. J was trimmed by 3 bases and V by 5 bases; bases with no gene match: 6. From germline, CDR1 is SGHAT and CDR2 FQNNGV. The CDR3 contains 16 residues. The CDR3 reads CASSPGLAGAYYEQYF. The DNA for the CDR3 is TGTGCCAGCAGCCCGGGACTAGCGGGGGCTTACTACGAGCAGTACTTC.

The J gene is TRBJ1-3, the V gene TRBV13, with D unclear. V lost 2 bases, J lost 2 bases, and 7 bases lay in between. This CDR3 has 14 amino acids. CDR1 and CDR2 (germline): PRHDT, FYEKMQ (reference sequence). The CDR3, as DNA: TGTGCCAGCAGCTTATATGCAGCTGGAAACACCATATATTTT. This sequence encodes CASSLYAAGNTIYF.

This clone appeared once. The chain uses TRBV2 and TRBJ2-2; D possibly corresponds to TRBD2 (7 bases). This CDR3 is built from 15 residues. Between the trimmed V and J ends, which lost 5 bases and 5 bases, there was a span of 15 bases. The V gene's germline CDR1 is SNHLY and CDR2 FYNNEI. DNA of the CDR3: TGTGCCAGCAGTCCACAGGGAGGGAGGACCGGGGAGCTGTTTTTT. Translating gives CASSPQGGRTGELFF.

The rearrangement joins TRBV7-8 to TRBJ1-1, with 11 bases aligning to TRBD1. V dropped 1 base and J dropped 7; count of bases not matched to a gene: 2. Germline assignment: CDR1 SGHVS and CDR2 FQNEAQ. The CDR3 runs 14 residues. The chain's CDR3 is CASSLVGQGGEAFF. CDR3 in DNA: TGTGCCAGCAGCTTAGTGGGACAGGGGGGTGAAGCTTTCTTT.

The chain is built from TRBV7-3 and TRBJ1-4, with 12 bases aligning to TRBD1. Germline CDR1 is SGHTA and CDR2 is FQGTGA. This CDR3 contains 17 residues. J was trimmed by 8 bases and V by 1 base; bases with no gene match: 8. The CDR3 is CASSLNAPGTGGEKLFF. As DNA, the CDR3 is TGTGCCAGCAGCTTAAACGCCCCGGGGACAGGGGGCGAAAAACTGTTTTTT.

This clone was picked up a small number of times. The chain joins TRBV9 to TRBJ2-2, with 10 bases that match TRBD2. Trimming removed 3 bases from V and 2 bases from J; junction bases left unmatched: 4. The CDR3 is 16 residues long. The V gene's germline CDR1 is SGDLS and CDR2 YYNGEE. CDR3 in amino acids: CASSATSGVNTGELFF. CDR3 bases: TGTGCCAGCAGCGCCACTAGCGGGGTCAACACCGGGGAGCTGTTTTTT.

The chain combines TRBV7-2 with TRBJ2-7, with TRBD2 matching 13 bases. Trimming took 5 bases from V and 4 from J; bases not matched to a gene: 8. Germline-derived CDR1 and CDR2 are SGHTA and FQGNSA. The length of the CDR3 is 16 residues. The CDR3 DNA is TGTGCCAGCAGCCCACTCAGACTAGCGGGGGGATACGAGCAGTACTTC. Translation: CASSPLRLAGGYEQYF.

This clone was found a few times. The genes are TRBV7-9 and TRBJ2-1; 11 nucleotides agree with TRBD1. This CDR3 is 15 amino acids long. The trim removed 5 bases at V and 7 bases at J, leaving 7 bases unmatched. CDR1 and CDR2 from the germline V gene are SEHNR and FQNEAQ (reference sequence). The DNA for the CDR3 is TGTGCCAGCAGCCTCGGACAGGGGGCTGGGAATGAGCAGTTCTTC. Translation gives CASSLGQGAGNEQFF.

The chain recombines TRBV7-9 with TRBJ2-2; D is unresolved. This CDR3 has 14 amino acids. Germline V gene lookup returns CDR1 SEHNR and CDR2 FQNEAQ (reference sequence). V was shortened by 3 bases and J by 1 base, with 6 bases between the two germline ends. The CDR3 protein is CASSFAVNTGELFF. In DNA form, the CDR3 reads TGTGCCAGCAGCTTTGCGGTGAACACCGGGGAGCTGTTTTTT.

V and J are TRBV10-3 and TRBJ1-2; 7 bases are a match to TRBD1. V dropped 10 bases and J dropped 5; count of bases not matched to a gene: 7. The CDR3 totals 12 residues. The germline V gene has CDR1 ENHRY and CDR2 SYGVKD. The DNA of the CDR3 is TGTGCCACCCTGGGGACAGATTATGGCTACACCTTC. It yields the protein CATLGTDYGYTF.

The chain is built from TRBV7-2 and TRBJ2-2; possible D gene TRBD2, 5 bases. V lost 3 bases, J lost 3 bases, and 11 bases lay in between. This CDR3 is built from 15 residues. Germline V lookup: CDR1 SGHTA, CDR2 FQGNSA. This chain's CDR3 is CASSFATRDTGELFF. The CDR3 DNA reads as TGTGCCAGCAGCTTCGCAACTAGAGACACCGGGGAGCTGTTTTTT.

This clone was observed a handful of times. The CDR3 is CASSSGSAGYNEQFF. The CDR3 region has the DNA TGTGCCAGCAGCTCCGGGAGCGCCGGCTACAATGAGCAGTTCTTC. The rearrangement links TRBV11-3 to TRBJ2-1, with D possibly being TRBD2 (6 bases). Between the trimmed V and J ends, which lost 4 bases and 3 bases, there was a span of 13 bases. The CDR3 is 15 amino acids. Germline V gene lookup returns CDR1 SGHNT and CDR2 YENEEA. Based on the CDR3 plus reference TRBV11-3 and TRBJ2-1, the full variable domain is EAGVVQSPRYKIIEKKQPVAFWCNPISGHNTLYWYLQNLGQGPELLIRYENEEAVDDSQLPKDRFSAERLKGVDSTLKIQPAELGDSAVYLCASSSGSAGYNEQFFGPGTRLTVL.

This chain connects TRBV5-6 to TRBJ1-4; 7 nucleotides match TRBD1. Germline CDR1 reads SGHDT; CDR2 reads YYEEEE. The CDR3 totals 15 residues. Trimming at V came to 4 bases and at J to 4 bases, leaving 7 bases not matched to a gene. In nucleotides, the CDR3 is TGTGCCAGCAGCCTACGGACAGGCCTTAATGAAAAACTGTTTTTT. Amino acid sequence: CASSLRTGLNEKLFF.